This TCR beta chain was recovered during a study of a mutant IDH1 vaccine in newly diagnosed glioma. The CDR3 consists of 13 residues. Germline V lookup: CDR1 SGHNT, CDR2 YYREEE (reference sequence). V was shortened by 5 bases and J by 9 bases, with 17 bases between the two germline ends. This clone came up a few times. Its specificity is not known. Profiling relied on immunoSEQ multiplex PCR, and the TCRdb table lists in-frame clones only, not all of them. The sample carries tens of thousands of clones, roughly 80% recorded once. Time point of the sample: week 23, last vaccination. Each dose of the vaccine consisted of 300 ug of mutant IDH1 20-mer peptide, with topical imiquimod.

This chain joins TRBV5-4 and TRBJ2-5; either TRBD1 or TRBD2 may fit D (5 bases each). Here the sequenced sample was PBMCs, taken from a glioma patient whose treatment included an IDH1 peptide vaccine. This clonotype was obtained from a man aged 50 to 60 with glioma. The CDR3 nucleotides read TGTGCCAGCAGTTCCGGGACGGTCCCTTCCCAGTACTTC. It yields the protein CASSSGTVPSQYF.